This TCR beta chain derives from a study of multiple sclerosis patients with progressive multifocal leukoencephalopathy. Method: immunoSEQ multiplex PCR; TCRdb's copy keeps in-frame clones and lacks some. The sample yields under 30,000 clones, roughly 90% seen once. The time point was: 6 to 7 months of natalizumab therapy. V dropped 7 bases and J dropped 6 bases, with 12 bases sitting between them. CDR3 length: 13 amino acids. CDR1 MNHEY and CDR2 SVGAGI come from the germline V gene. This clone was observed once. Sequencing used PBMCs, obtained from a patient treated with natalizumab. The J gene is TRBJ2-2, the V gene TRBV6-5; TRBD1 is a possible D gene (5 bases). The source is a human donor with multiple sclerosis. The CDR3 nucleotides are TGTGCCAGCATCACACCAGGGTCCGGGGAGCTGTTTTTT. Its translation is CASITPGSGELFF.